The clone carrying this T cell receptor beta chain has more than one count but fewer than ten. V lost 5 bases, J lost 1 base, and 17 bases lay in between. The CDR3 is 16 amino acids. Germline V gene lookup returns CDR1 SEHNR and CDR2 FQNEAQ (reference sequence). This sample was included in a study of blood T cell repertoires in COVID-19. Study-wide context: The analysed material was cDNA or gDNA that came from T cells, B-cell-depleted T cells, or PBMCs.

TCRdb's table, derived via immunoSEQ multiplex PCR, lists solely in-frame clones and lacks some. The sample carries about 140,000 clones, 81% recorded once. The sequenced sample was peripheral blood. V gene TRBV7-9 combines with J gene TRBJ1-1; D unclear. The clonotype was recovered from a human donor in a cohort sampled during active COVID-19. CDR3 coding DNA: TGTGCCAGCAGCCCGACCGGGGTGCGGGGGAACACTGAAGCTTTCTTT. Protein sequence: CASSPTGVRGNTEAFF.